This T cell receptor beta chain was obtained from a study of CD8 T cells in ankylosing spondylitis. Study findings and constraints: Disease-linked clones reportedly showed significant enrichment in matched ankylosing spondylitis synovial fluid. In ankylosing spondylitis blood, a motif of 7 to 9 highly homologous TCR beta variants appeared characteristic. Some motif variants had been reported before (in reactive arthritis synovial fluid and blood).

With molecular barcodes, quantitative 5'-RACE was used to make the TCR beta libraries. MiXCR, run by TCRdb on the 5' RACE reads, gives a single entry per CDR3 protein. The sample shows roughly 200,000 distinct CDR3 sequences, around 13% of them seen only once. This clonotype was detected only a few times. Its antigen remains unidentified. This CDR3 spans 13 amino acids. V lost 0 bases and J lost 3, with 4 bases in between. CDR1 is MNHEY, CDR2 SVGAGI, per germline. The clonotype originates from a male donor with ankylosing spondylitis or in good health (not recorded which). V gene TRBV6-5 combines with J gene TRBJ2-3; D is ambiguous. Sequenced input: blood, either unsorted or a sorted T cell fraction (not recorded which). The CDR3 sequence is CASSYSGTDTQYF. Written as DNA, the CDR3 is TGTGCCAGCAGTTACTCGGGAACAGATACGCAGTATTTT.